This T cell receptor (beta chain) was profiled in a study of CD8+ T cells in alopecia areata. At the level of the study: For 6 to 18 months, tofacitinib was taken, and 6 months off drug followed. The percentage of affected scalp area served as the score of severity for treated patients.

To note about this clone: Its antigen remains unknown.

Germline lookup yields CDR1 GTSNPN and CDR2 SVGIG (reference sequence). Losses at the gene ends were 6 bases for V and 7 bases for J; bases not matched to a gene: 11. The CDR3 has 13 residues. Noted treatment: oral pan-JAK inhibitor, 5-10 mg twice daily. General study results and limits: Under tofacitinib, numerous expanded lesional clonotypes remained detectable in scalp and blood.

Reverse transcription of extracted RNA yielded cDNA, which provided the sequencing template. Clones were sequenced by immunoSEQ multiplex PCR, and TCRdb holds only the in-frame ones, with some missing. The repertoire consists of about 210,000 clones, with approximately 70% occurring once and the leading ten covering roughly 1.2%. The origin of this receptor is a human donor with alopecia areata. The sequencing here drew on CD4+ T cells sorted from blood, taken at roughly week 45, from a patient treated with tofacitinib. V and J are TRBV30 and TRBJ1-2, with TRBD1 matching 7 bases. As DNA, the CDR3 is TGTGCCTGCCCCTCGACAGGGCAGCTTGGCTACACCTTC. Its protein is CACPSTGQLGYTF.